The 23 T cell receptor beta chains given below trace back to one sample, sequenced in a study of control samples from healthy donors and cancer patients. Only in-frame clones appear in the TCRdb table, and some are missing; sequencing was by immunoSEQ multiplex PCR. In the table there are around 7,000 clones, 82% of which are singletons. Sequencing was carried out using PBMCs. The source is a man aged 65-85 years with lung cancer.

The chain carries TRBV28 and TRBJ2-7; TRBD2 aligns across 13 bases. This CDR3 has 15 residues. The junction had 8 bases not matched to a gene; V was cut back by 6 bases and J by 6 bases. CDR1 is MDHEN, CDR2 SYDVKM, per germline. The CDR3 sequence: CASSRGLAGAPEQYF. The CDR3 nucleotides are TGTGCCAGCAGCAGAGGACTAGCGGGAGCACCCGAGCAGTACTTC.

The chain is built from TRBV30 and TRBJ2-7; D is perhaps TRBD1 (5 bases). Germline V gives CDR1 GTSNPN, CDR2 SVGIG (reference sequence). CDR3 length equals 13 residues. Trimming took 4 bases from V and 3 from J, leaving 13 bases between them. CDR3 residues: CAWTLGANYEQYF. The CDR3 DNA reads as TGTGCCTGGACCCTAGGGGCTAACTACGAGCAGTACTTC.

The chain's CDR3 is CASSYSPGYTEAFF. In nucleotides, the CDR3 is TGTGCCAGCAGTTACTCTCCAGGGTACACTGAAGCTTTCTTT. The chain is built from TRBV6-5 and TRBJ1-1, with a weak D call TRBD1 (5 bases). The CDR3 has 14 amino acids. With 0 bases removed from V and 3 bases from J, the gap between germline ends came to 8 bases. Germline assignment: CDR1 MNHEY and CDR2 SVGAGI.

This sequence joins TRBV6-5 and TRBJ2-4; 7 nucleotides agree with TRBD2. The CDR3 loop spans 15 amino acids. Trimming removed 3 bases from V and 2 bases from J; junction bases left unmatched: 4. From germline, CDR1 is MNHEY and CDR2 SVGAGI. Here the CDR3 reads CASSYNGGTKNIQYF. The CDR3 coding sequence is TGTGCCAGCAGTTATAACGGGGGGACCAAAAACATTCAGTACTTC.

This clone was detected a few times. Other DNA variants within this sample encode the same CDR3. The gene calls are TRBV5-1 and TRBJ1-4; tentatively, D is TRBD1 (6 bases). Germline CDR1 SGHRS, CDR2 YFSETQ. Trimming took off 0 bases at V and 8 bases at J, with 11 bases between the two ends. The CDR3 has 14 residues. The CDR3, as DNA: TGCGCCAGCAGCTTGGGGGGGGGCTGGGAAAAACTGTTTTTT. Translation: CASSLGGGWEKLFF.

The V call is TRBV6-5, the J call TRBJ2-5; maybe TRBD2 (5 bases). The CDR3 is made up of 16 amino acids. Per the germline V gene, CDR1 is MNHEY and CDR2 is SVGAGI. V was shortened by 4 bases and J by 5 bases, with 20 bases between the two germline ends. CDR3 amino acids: CASSSRSAGPRETQYF. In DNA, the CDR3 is TGTGCCAGCAGTTCCCGGTCCGCGGGCCCTCGTGAGACCCAGTACTTC.

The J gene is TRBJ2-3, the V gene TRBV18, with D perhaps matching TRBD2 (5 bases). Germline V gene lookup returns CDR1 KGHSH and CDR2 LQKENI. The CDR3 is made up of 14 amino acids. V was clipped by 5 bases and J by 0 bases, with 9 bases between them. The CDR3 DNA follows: TGTGCCAGCTCAGGACTCGCTAGCACAGATACGCAGTATTTT. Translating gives CASSGLASTDTQYF.

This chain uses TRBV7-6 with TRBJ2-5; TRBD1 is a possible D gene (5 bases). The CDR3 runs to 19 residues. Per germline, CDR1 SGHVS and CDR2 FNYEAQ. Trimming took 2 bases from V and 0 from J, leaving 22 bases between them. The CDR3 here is CASSLFSAPPLRDQETQYF. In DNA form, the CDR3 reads TGTGCCAGCAGCTTATTTTCGGCCCCTCCCCTCAGGGACCAAGAGACCCAGTACTTC.

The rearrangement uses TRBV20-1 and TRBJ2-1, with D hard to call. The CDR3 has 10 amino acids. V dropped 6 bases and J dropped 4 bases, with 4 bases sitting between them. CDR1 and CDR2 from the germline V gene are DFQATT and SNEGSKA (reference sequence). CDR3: CSASYNEQFF. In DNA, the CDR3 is TGCAGTGCATCGTACAATGAGCAGTTCTTC.

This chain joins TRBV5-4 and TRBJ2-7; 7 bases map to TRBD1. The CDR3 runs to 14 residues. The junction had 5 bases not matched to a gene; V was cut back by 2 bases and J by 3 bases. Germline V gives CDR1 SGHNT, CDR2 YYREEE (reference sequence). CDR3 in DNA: TGTGCCAGCAGCTTCGGGGACAGAAACTACGAGCAGTACTTC. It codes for CASSFGDRNYEQYF.

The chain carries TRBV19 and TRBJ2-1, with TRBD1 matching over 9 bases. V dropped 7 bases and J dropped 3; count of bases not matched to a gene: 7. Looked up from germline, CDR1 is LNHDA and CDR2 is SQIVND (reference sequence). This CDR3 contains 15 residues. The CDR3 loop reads CASTMGQGGYNEQFF. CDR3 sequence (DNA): TGTGCCAGTACCATGGGACAGGGAGGCTACAATGAGCAGTTCTTC.

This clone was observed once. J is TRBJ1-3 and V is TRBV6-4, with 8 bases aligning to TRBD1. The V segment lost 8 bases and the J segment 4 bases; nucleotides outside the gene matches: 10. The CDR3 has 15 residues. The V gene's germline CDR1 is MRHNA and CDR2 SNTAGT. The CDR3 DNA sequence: TGTGCCAGCCGGACGACAGGGGATTCAGGAAACACCATATATTTT. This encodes CASRTTGDSGNTIYF.

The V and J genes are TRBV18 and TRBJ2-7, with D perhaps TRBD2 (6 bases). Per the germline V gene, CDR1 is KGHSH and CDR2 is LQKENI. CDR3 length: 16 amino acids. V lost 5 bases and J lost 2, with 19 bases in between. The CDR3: CASSSGTGGGAYEQYF. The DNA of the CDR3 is TGTGCCAGCTCAAGTGGTACTGGCGGAGGGGCCTACGAGCAGTACTTC.

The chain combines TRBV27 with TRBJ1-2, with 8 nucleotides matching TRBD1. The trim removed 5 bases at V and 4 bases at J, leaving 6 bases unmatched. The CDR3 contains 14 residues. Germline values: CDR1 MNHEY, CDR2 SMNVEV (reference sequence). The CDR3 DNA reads TGTGCCAGCAGTCCTAAGACAGGGGTCTATGGCTACACCTTC. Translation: CASSPKTGVYGYTF.

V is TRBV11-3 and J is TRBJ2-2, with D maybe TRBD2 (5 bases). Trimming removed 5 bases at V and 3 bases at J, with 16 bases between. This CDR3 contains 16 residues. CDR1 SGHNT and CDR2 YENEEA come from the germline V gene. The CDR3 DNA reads TGTGCCAGCAGCCCCGGGGTAACCCAGCACACCGGGGAGCTGTTTTTT. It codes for CASSPGVTQHTGELFF.

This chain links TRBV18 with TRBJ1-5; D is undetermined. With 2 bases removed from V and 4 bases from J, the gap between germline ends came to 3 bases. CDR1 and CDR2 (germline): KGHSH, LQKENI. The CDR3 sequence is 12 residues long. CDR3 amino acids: CASSPENQPQHF. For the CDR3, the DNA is TGTGCCAGCTCACCAGAAAATCAGCCCCAGCATTTT.

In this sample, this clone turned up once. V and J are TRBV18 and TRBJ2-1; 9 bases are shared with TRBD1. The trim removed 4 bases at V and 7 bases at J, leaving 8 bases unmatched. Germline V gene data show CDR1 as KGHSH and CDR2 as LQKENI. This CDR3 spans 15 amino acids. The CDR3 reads CASSRGGQGRNEQFF. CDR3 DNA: TGTGCCAGCTCACGAGGCGGACAGGGGAGGAATGAGCAGTTCTTC.

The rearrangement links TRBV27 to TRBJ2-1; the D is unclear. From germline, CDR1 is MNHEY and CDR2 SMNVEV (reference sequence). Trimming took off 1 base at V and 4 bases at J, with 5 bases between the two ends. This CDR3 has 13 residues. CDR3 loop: CASSLYRYNEQFF. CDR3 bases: TGTGCCAGCAGTTTATACCGATACAATGAGCAGTTCTTC.

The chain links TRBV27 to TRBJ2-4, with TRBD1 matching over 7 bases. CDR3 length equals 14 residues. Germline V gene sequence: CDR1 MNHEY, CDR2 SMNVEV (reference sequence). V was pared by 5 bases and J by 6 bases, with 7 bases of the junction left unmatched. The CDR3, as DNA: TGTGCCAGCAGTGCCCGACAGGGTGGAAACATTCAGTACTTC. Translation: CASSARQGGNIQYF.

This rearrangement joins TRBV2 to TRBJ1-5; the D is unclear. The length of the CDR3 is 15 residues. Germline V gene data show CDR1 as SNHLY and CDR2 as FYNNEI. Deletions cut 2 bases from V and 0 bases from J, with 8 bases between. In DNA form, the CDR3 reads TGTGCCAGCAGTGAATCCGACGGTAGCAATCAGCCCCAGCATTTT. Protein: CASSESDGSNQPQHF.

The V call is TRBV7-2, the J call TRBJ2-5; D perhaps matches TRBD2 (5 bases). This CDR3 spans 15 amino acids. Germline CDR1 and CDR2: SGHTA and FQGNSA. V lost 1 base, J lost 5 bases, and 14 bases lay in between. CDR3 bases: TGTGCCAGCAGCTTAGGTGGTCGGGGAAGGGAGACCCAGTACTTC. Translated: CASSLGGRGRETQYF.

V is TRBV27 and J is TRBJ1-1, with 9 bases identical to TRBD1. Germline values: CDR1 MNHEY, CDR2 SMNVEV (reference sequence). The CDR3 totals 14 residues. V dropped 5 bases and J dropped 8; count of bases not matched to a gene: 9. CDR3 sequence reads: CASSVLGTGNEAFF. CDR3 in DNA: TGTGCCAGCAGTGTGCTCGGGACAGGGAACGAAGCTTTCTTT.

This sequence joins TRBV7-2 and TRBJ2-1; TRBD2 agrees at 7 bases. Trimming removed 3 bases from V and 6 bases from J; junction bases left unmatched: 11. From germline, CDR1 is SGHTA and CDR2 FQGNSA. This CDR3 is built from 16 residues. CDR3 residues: CASSFTSVQRGNEQFF. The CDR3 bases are TGTGCCAGCAGCTTTACTAGCGTGCAAAGGGGCAATGAGCAGTTCTTC.